This T cell receptor beta chain was sequenced for a study of blood T cell repertoires in COVID-19. Libraries were prepared by immunoSEQ multiplex PCR; TCRdb keeps only in-frame clonotypes and omits some of them. The table shows fewer than 700,000 clones, with roughly 89% occurring only once. Germline CDR1 ENHRY, CDR2 SYGVKD. The CDR3 extends over 13 amino acids. Deletions cut 6 bases from V and 4 bases from J, with 7 bases between. The source of this sequence is a woman aged 45 to 65 with COVID-19, enrolled during active disease. The genes are TRBV10-3 and TRBJ1-6; no clear D gene. The source material was peripheral blood. This chain's CDR3 is CAIRADYNSPLHF. CDR3 DNA: TGTGCCATCAGGGCTGATTATAATTCACCCCTCCACTTT.